The source of this T cell receptor beta chain is a study of a mutant IDH1 vaccine in newly diagnosed glioma. Study-level information: Visits V12 and V13 fell at weeks 35 and 47, respectively. Study-wide findings and caveats: Immune responses induced by the vaccine were seen in 93.3% of patients, spanning multiple MHC alleles.

Indicated time point: week 47, end of study. What each vaccine dose contained was 300 ug of mutant IDH1 20-mer peptide, accompanied by topical imiquimod. Eight vaccinations were given in weeks 1, 3, 5, 7, 11, 15, 19 and 23. The repertoire was sequenced with immunoSEQ multiplex PCR; TCRdb's copy has only in-frame clones and lacks some. The data show approximately 34,000 clones, about 92% seen once. A word on this clone: Antigen unknown.

The sample here was PBMCs, taken from a glioma patient whose treatment included an IDH1 peptide vaccine. This TCR derives from a man between 40 and 49 years old with glioma.

The CDR3, as DNA: TGTGCCAGCAGCGCCGGGACAGGGACGGGAAATGAGCAGTTCTTC. The encoded protein is CASSAGTGTGNEQFF. The chain uses TRBV9 and TRBJ2-1, with 9 bases matching TRBD1. The germline V gene encodes CDR1 SGDLS and CDR2 YYNGEE. The CDR3 spans 15 residues. V lost 3 bases to trimming and J lost 7 bases; unmatched junction nucleotides: 8.